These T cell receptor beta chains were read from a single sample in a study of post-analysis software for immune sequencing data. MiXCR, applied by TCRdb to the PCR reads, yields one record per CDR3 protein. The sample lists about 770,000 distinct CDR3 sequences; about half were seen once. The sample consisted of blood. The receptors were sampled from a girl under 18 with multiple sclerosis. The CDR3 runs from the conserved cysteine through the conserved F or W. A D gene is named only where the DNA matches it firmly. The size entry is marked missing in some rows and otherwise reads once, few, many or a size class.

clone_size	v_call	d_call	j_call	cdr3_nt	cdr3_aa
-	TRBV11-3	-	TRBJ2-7	TGTGCCAGCAGCTTAAACGTGGGCGAGCAGTACTTC	CASSLNVGEQYF
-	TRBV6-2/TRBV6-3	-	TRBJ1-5	TGTGCCAGCAAGGGAGGTGGTCAGCCCCAGCATTTT	CASKGGGQPQHF
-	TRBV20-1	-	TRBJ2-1	TGCAGTGCTATGTATCCCAGCTCCTACAATGAGCAGTTCTTC	CSAMYPSSYNEQFF
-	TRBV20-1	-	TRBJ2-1	TGCAGTGCTAGAGATAGTGGTCCCACTAGCAAATGGCAGTTCTTC	CSARDSGPTSKWQFF
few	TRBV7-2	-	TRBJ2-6	TGTGCCAGCAGCTTAGGTCCCCAGCTCTCTGGGGCCAACGTCCTGACTTTC	CASSLGPQLSGANVLTF
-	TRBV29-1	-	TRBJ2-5	TGCAGCGTTGAATGGGGAAGCCGGAGCTCGCAGCAGTACTTC	CSVEWGSRSSQQYF
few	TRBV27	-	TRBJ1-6	TGTGCCAGCCAAGGGGGAGGTAATTCACCCCTCCACTTT	CASQGGGNSPLHF
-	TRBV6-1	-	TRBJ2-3	TGTGCCAGCAGTCAGAACCGTCCGGGACGGAGGTTAACAGATACGCAGTATTTT	CASSQNRPGRRLTDTQYF
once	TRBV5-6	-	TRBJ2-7	TGTGCCGGCAGCCCGGCACAGGCGGCGTTCTCCTACGAGCAGTACTTC	CAGSPAQAAFSYEQYF
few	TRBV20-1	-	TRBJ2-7	TGCAGTGCTAGAGAACACAGTTCTGCCTACGAGCAGTACTTC	CSAREHSSAYEQYF
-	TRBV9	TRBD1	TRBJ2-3	TGTGCCAGCAGCACCCAGGGGGCTAGCGTAACAGATACGCAGTATTTT	CASSTQGASVTDTQYF
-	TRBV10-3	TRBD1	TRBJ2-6	TGTGCCATCAGTGACTATGGACAGGCTAAATTTTCTGGGGCCAACGTCCTGACTTTC	CAISDYGQAKFSGANVLTF
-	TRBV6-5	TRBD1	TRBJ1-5	TGTGCCAGCCGAGACAGGGGGCTAAATCAGCCCCAGCATTTT	CASRDRGLNQPQHF
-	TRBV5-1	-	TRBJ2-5	TGCGCCAGCAGCCGTAGGCCGGGACCCCAAGAGACCCAGTACTTC	CASSRRPGPQETQYF
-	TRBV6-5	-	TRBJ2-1	TGTGCCAGCAGTACCGGACTTGCCCCCTACAATGAGCAGTTCTTC	CASSTGLAPYNEQFF
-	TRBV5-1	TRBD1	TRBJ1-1	TGCGCCAGCAGCTTTGGCAGGGGGGGGAACACTGAAGCTTTCTTT	CASSFGRGGNTEAFF
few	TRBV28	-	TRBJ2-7	TGTGCCAGCGGTCGGGGGGGACAGCAACACTACGAGCAGTACTTC	CASGRGGQQHYEQYF
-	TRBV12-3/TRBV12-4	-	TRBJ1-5	TGTGCCAGCAGTTCCCGAGGTACGCAGCCCCAGCATTTT	CASSSRGTQPQHF
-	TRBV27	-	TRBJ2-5	TGTGCCAGCAGTTCTCTCGGCCTAGGGCCAGAGACCCAGTACTTC	CASSSLGLGPETQYF
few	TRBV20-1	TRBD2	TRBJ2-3	TGCAGTGCTAGTGGGACTAGCGGTATCGTAACAGATACGCAGTATTTT	CSASGTSGIVTDTQYF
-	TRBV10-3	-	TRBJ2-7	TGTGCCATCAGTGAGAGAGATGTCGGAGCCTTGCAGTACTTC	CAISERDVGALQYF
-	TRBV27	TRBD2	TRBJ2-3	TGTGCCAGCAGTCCCAGCCCTAGCGGGAAATATTGGACAGATACGCAGTATTTT	CASSPSPSGKYWTDTQYF